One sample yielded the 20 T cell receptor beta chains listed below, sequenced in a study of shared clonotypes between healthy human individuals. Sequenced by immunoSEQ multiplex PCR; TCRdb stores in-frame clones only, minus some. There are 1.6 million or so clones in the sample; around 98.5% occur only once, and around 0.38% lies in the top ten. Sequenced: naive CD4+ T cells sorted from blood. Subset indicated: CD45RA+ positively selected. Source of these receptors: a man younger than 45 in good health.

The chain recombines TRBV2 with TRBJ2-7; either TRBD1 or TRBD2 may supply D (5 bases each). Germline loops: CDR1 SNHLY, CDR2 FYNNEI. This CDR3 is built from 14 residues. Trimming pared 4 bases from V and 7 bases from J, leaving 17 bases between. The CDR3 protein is CASSVPSRDVEQYF. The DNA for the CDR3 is TGTGCCAGCAGTGTCCCTAGTCGGGACGTTGAGCAGTACTTC.

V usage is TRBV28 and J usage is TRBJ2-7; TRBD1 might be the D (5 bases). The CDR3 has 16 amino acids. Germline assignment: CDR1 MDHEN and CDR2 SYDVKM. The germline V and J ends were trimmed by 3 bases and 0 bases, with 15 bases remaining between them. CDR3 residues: CASSLFGAPSSYEQYF. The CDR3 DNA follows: TGTGCCAGCAGTTTGTTTGGGGCCCCTAGCTCCTACGAGCAGTACTTC.

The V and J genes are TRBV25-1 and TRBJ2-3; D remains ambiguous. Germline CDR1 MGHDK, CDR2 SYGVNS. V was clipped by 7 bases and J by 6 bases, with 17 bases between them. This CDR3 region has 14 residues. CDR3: CASTTLTAADTQYF. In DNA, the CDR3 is TGTGCCAGCACCACACTAACTGCAGCCGATACGCAGTATTTT.

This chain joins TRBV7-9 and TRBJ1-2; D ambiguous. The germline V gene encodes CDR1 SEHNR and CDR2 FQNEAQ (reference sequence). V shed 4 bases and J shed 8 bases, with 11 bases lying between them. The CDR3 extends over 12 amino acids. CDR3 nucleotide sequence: TGTGCCAGCAGCTCCCTTTTTGGGGGCTACACCTTC. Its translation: CASSSLFGGYTF.

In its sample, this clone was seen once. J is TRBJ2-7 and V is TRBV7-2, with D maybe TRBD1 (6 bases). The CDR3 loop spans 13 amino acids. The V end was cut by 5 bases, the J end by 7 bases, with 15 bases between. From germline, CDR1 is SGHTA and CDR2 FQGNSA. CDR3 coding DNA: TGTGCCAGCAGCCCAGGACAGAGGAGAGAGCAGTACTTC. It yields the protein CASSPGQRREQYF. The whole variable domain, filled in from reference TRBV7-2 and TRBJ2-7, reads GAGVSQSPSNKVTEKGKDVELRCDPISGHTALYWYRQSLGQGLEFLIYFQGNSAPDKSGLPSDRFSAERTGGSVSTLTIQRTQQEDSAVYLCASSPGQRREQYFGPGTRLTVT.

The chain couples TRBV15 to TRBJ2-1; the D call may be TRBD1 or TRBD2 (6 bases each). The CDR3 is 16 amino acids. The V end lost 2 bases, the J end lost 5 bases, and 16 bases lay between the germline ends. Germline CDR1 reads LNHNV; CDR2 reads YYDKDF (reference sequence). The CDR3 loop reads CATSRSPGRDNNEQFF. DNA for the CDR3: TGTGCCACCAGCAGATCCCCGGGGCGGGACAACAATGAGCAGTTCTTC.

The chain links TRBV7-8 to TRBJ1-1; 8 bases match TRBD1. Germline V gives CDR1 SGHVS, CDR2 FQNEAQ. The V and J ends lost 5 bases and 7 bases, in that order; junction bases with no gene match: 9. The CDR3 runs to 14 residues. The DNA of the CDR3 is TGTGCCAGCAGCCCTACGACAGGGGATGGTGAAGCTTTCTTT. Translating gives CASSPTTGDGEAFF.

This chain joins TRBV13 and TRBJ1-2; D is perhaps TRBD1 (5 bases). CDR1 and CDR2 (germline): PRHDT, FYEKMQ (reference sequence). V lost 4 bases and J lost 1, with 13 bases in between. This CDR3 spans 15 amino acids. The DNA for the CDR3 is TGTGCCAGCAGCTCCCCATCGACAGATAACTATGGCTACACCTTC. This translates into CASSSPSTDNYGYTF.

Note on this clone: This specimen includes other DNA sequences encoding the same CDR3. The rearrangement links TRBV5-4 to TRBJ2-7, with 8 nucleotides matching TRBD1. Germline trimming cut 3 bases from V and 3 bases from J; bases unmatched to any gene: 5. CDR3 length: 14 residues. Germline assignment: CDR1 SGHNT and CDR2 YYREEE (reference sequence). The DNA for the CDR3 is TGTGCCAGCAGCTCCGGACAGGGCCGCTACGAGCAGTACTTC. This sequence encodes CASSSGQGRYEQYF.

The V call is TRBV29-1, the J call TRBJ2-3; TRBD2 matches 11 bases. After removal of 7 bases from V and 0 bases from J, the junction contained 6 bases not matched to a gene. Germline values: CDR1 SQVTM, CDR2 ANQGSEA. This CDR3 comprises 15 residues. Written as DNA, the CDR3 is TGCAGCGCTGCGACTAGCGGGGACAGCACAGATACGCAGTATTTT. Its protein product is CSAATSGDSTDTQYF.

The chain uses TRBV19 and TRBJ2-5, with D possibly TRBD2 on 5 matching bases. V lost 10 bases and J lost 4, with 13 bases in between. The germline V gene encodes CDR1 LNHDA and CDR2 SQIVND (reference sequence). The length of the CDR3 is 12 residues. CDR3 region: CAKPLGRETQYF. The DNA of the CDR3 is TGTGCCAAACCCCTGGGGAGAGAGACCCAGTACTTC.

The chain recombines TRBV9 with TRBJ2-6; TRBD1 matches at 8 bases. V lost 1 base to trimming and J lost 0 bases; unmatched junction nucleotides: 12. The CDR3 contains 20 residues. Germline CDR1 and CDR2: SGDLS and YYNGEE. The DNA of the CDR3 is TGTGCCAGCAGCGTAAACAGGAGGGGACAGGCCCTCTCTGGGGCCAACGTCCTGACTTTC. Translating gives CASSVNRRGQALSGANVLTF.

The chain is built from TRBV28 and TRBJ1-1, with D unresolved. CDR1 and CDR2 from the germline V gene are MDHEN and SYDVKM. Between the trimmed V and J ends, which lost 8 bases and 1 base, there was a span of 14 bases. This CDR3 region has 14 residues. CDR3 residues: CASGFGTRNTEAFF. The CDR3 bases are TGTGCCAGCGGGTTCGGCACCAGGAACACTGAAGCTTTCTTT.

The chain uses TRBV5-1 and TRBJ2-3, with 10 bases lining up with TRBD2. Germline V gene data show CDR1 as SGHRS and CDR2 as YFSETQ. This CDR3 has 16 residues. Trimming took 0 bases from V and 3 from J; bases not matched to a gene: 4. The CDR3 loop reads CASSLGVTSGTDTQYF. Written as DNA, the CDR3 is TGCGCCAGCAGCTTGGGGGTGACTAGCGGGACAGATACGCAGTATTTT.

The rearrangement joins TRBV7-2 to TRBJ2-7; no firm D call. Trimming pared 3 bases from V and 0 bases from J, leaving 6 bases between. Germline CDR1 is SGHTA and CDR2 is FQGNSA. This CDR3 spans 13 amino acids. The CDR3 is CASSFVSSYEQYF. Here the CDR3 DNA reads TGTGCCAGCAGCTTTGTTAGCTCCTACGAGCAGTACTTC.

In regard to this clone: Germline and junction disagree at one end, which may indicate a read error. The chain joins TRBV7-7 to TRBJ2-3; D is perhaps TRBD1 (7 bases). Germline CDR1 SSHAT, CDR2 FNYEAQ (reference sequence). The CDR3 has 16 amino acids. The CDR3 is CASSPRQGGYGDTQYF. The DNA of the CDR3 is TGTGCTAGCAGCCCGCGACAGGGAGGTTACGGGGATACGCAGTATTTT.

DNA for the CDR3: TGTGCCAGTAGTATAACGGGCAGTATCAATGAGCAGTTCTTC. Its translation is CASSITGSINEQFF. This chain links TRBV19 with TRBJ2-1; D not certain. V was clipped by 2 bases and J by 6 bases, with 11 bases between them. Germline CDR1 reads LNHDA; CDR2 reads SQIVND (reference sequence). There are 14 residues in the CDR3.

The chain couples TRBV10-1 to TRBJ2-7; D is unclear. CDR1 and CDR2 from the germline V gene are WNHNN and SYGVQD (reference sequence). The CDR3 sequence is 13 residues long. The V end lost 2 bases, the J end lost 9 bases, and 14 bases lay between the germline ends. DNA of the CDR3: TGCGCCAGCAGTGAGGACGTTTCTACTGGGCAGTACTTC. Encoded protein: CASSEDVSTGQYF.

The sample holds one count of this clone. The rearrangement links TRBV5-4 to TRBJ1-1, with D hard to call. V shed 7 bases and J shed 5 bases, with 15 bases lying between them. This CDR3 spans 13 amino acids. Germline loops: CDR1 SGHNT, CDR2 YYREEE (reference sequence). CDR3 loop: CASVQEVGTEAFF. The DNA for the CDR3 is TGTGCCAGCGTTCAGGAGGTGGGGACTGAAGCTTTCTTT.

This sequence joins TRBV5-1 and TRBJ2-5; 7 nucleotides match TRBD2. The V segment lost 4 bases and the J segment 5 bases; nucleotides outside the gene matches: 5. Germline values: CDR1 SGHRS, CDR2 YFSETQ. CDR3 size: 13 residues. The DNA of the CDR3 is TGCGCCAGCAGCCCTGGACTAGAGGAGACCCAGTACTTC. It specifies CASSPGLEETQYF.